The sequence of this T cell receptor beta chain was determined in a study of cytomegalovirus exposure and HLA in healthy donors. The CDR3 is 14 amino acids. Germline-derived CDR1 and CDR2 are SQVTM and ANQGSEA. The V and J ends lost 7 bases and 1 base respectively, with 16 bases between them. Measured with immunoSEQ multiplex PCR; TCRdb has only the in-frame clones, and not every one. Counted here are 150,000 to 200,000 clones, over 65% occurring once; the ten biggest clones make up roughly 7%. Turning to this clone: Its specificity is not known.

Study findings and constraints: Some public TCRs appeared in many individuals, while most sequences were rare. High sensitivity and specificity were reportedly achieved when the classifier diagnosed cytomegalovirus status.

The chain joins TRBV29-1 to TRBJ1-1; tentative D call: TRBD1 (6 bases). Sample: PBMCs. This TCR was recovered from a man aged 18 to 30 in good health and CMV-seropositive. The CDR3: CSAESTGGNTEAFF. In nucleotides, the CDR3 is TGCAGCGCGGAATCGACAGGAGGGAACACTGAAGCTTTCTTT.